One sample yielded the 3 T cell receptor beta chains listed below, sequenced in a study of T cell repertoires in cytomegalovirus infection. TCRdb reprocessed the reads with MiXCR, giving one entry per CDR3 protein. The data contain about 900,000 distinct CDR3 sequences, around 29% of them singletons. No antigen is known for these receptors. Sequenced material: cultured CD8+ T cells from PBMCs, taken from culture after CMV antigen stimulation. The receptors stem from a human donor in good health (CMV status not recorded). Some clones in this sample may be carry-over from other donors' samples.

This clonotype has at least ten counts. The chain uses TRBV7-2 and TRBJ2-1; the match to TRBD2 covers 9 bases. With 1 base clipped from V and 7 bases from J, the junction kept 8 bases outside the gene matches. The CDR3 is 16 amino acids. Germline-derived CDR1 and CDR2 are SGHTA and FQGNSA. The CDR3, as DNA: TGTGCCAGCAGCTTAGAGGTGGCGGGGGGGACGAATGAGCAGTTCTTC. Translation: CASSLEVAGGTNEQFF.

The chain recombines TRBV7-8 with TRBJ2-1; D might be TRBD2 (6 bases). The V and J ends lost 2 bases and 5 bases respectively, with 13 bases between them. Germline V CDR1 and CDR2: SGHVS, FQNEAQ. This CDR3 region has 15 residues. This chain's CDR3 is CASSLRDSRNNEQFF. The CDR3 region has the DNA TGTGCCAGCAGCTTACGGGACTCCCGAAACAATGAGCAGTTCTTC.

V is TRBV6-6 and J is TRBJ2-7; a weak D match, TRBD1 (5 bases). CDR1 is MNHNY and CDR2 is SVGAGI in the germline V gene (reference sequence). The CDR3 is 15 residues long. V dropped 6 bases and J dropped 2 bases, with 17 bases sitting between them. This CDR3 is CASSESLTDPYEQYV. CDR3 sequence (DNA): TGTGCCAGCAGCGAATCCCTGACAGATCCCTACGAGCAGTACGTC.